One and the same sample provided the 30 T cell receptor beta chains below, sequenced in a study of CD8 T cells in Susac syndrome. With random hexamers, 0.5 to 1 ug RNA was reverse transcribed. TCRdb fed the immunoSEQ multiplex PCR reads into MiXCR, producing one record per CDR3 protein. Here the sample spans approximately 110,000 distinct CDR3 sequences, about 95% being singletons. Sequencing used CD4+ T cells from PBMCs. Receptors originate from a human donor in good health.

The chain links TRBV5-1 to TRBJ1-4, with D unresolved. The CDR3 extends over 14 amino acids. Germline CDR1 reads SGHRS; CDR2 reads YFSETQ. The V end was cut by 2 bases, the J end by 6 bases, with 11 bases between. The CDR3 here is CASSFWGEDEKLFF. CDR3 nucleotides: TGCGCCAGCAGCTTCTGGGGAGAGGATGAAAAACTGTTTTTT. The variable domain in full, completed from reference TRBV5-1 and TRBJ1-4, reads KAGVTQTPRYLIKTRGQQVTLSCSPISGHRSVSWYQQTPGQGLQFLFEYFSETQRNKGNFPGRFSGRQFSNSRSEMNVSTLELGDSALYLCASSFWGEDEKLFFGSGTQLSVL.

The V call is TRBV18, the J call TRBJ2-7, with 10 bases lining up with TRBD1. This CDR3 has 15 residues. The V and J ends lost 3 bases and 5 bases, in that order; junction bases with no gene match: 7. The V gene's germline CDR1 is KGHSH and CDR2 LQKENI. The CDR3 protein is CASSPAGTGDNEQYF. CDR3 nucleotides: TGTGCCAGCTCACCGGCCGGGACAGGGGACAACGAGCAGTACTTC.

J is TRBJ1-3 and V is TRBV7-8; 9 nucleotides align to TRBD1. V trimming: 4 bases; J trimming: 4 bases; junction bases outside the gene matches: 11. The CDR3 has 17 residues. Germline values: CDR1 SGHVS, CDR2 FQNEAQ. The CDR3 DNA reads as TGTGCCAGCAGCTCGCGGGACAGGGTGCCGGTGGGAAACACCATATATTTT. This gives the protein CASSSRDRVPVGNTIYF.

The J gene is TRBJ1-1, the V gene TRBV20-1, with a possible D match to TRBD1 (5 bases). With 2 bases removed from V and 6 bases from J, the gap between germline ends came to 13 bases. Germline assignment: CDR1 DFQATT and CDR2 SNEGSKA (reference sequence). The CDR3 is 13 residues long. The CDR3 is CSARKGGTPEAFF. In DNA form, the CDR3 reads TGCAGTGCTAGAAAGGGAGGGACCCCTGAAGCTTTCTTT.

The rearrangement joins TRBV14 to TRBJ1-4; the match to TRBD1 covers 7 bases. The CDR3 length is 16 residues. V shed 3 bases and J 3 bases; nucleotides not matched to a gene: 7. Germline V CDR1 and CDR2: SGHDN, FVKESK. The CDR3, as DNA: TGTGCCAGCAGCCATTTCAAGGGGGCTCCTAATGAAAAACTGTTTTTT. It is translated as CASSHFKGAPNEKLFF.

V and J are TRBV9 and TRBJ2-3; the D is unclear. CDR1 is SGDLS, CDR2 YYNGEE, per germline. V lost 6 bases to trimming and J lost 0 bases, with 11 bases between them. The length of the CDR3 is 14 residues. CDR3 DNA: TGTGCCAGCAATGATAGAATTAGCACAGATACGCAGTATTTT. As protein: CASNDRISTDTQYF.

This clonotype was found a few times. The chain carries TRBV6-2 or TRBV6-3 and TRBJ2-5; the match to TRBD2 covers 10 bases. This CDR3 spans 16 amino acids. V dropped 5 bases and J dropped 2; count of bases not matched to a gene: 8. Germline CDR1 is MNHEY and CDR2 is SVGEGT. The chain's CDR3 is CASSPRTSGIQETQYF. The CDR3 DNA is TGTGCCAGCAGTCCGAGGACTAGCGGTATTCAAGAGACCCAGTACTTC.

As for this clonotype: Relative to the germline gene, one junction end is altered; a read error may explain this. The CDR3 loop reads CASSLMRTGQTQYF. In nucleotides, the CDR3 is TGTGCTAGCAGCTTAATGCGGACAGGTCAGACCCAGTACTTC. V is TRBV7-7 and J is TRBJ2-5, with 7 bases lining up with TRBD1. This CDR3 comprises 14 residues. Per the germline V gene, CDR1 is SSHAT and CDR2 is FNYEAQ (reference sequence).

V usage is TRBV23-1 and J usage is TRBJ2-7, with 10 bases that match TRBD1. TRBV23-1 is assigned to the ORF class and has an uncertain function. Germline trimming cut 3 bases from V and 6 bases from J; bases unmatched to any gene: 5. The CDR3 is 14 amino acids. CDR3 bases: TGCGCCAGCAGTCAGGGGACAGGGGACGGCGAGCAGTACTTC. The encoded protein is CASSQGTGDGEQYF.

The chain has TRBV29-1 and TRBJ2-2; D gene unclear. This CDR3 comprises 13 residues. Germline V lookup: CDR1 SQVTM, CDR2 ANQGSEA. The V gene lost 5 bases and the J gene lost 0 bases, with 7 bases spanning the gap. The CDR3 protein is CSVRRTNTGELFF. The CDR3 nucleotides read TGCAGCGTTCGTCGGACGAACACCGGGGAGCTGTTTTTT.

The rearrangement links TRBV7-9 to TRBJ1-6, with D uncertain. V lost 2 bases to trimming and J lost 8 bases, with 7 bases between them. Germline V gives CDR1 SEHNR, CDR2 FQNEAQ (reference sequence). This CDR3 has 13 amino acids. The CDR3 DNA sequence: TGTGCCAGCAGCTTAACAAGCGATTCACCCCTCCACTTT. Protein: CASSLTSDSPLHF.

The rearrangement links TRBV2 to TRBJ2-1; 12 nucleotides agree with TRBD2. There are 15 residues in the CDR3. Trimming cost V 4 bases and J 4 bases; bases outside gene matches: 2. CDR1 and CDR2 (germline): SNHLY, FYNNEI. The CDR3 DNA is TGTGCCAGCAGTGTAGGACTAGCGGGGTACAATGAGCAGTTCTTC. Translated: CASSVGLAGYNEQFF.

The chain couples TRBV25-1 to TRBJ2-1, with TRBD1 as a possible D gene (6 bases). The CDR3 spans 12 residues. In germline, CDR1 is MGHDK, CDR2 SYGVNS. V lost 9 bases and J lost 4, with 10 bases in between. Here the CDR3 DNA reads TGTGCCAGTCACAGGGATTACAATGAGCAGTTCTTC. This sequence encodes CASHRDYNEQFF.

This rearrangement joins TRBV2 to TRBJ2-7; D gene uncertain. Trimming removed 6 bases from V and 2 bases from J, with 11 bases in between. This CDR3 comprises 13 residues. Germline CDR1 is SNHLY and CDR2 is FYNNEI. DNA of the CDR3: TGTGCCAGCAGCCGACTGGGCCCCTACGAGCAGTACTTC. Translation gives CASSRLGPYEQYF.

J is TRBJ1-2 and V is TRBV9, with D perhaps TRBD1 (6 bases). The V and J ends lost 0 bases and 5 bases respectively, with 11 bases between them. CDR3 length: 14 amino acids. The germline V gene encodes CDR1 SGDLS and CDR2 YYNGEE. For the CDR3, the DNA is TGTGCCAGCAGCGTAGTCCCCACAGGGTATGGCTACACCTTC. Its translation: CASSVVPTGYGYTF.

This sequence joins TRBV13 and TRBJ2-7; possibly TRBD2 for D (5 bases). Trimming took off 4 bases at V and 3 bases at J, with 19 bases between the two ends. CDR1 is PRHDT, CDR2 FYEKMQ, per germline (reference sequence). This CDR3 is built from 16 residues. In DNA form, the CDR3 reads TGTGCCAGCAGCTCCTTACTCCGAGGGCCCGACTACGAGCAGTACTTC. Residues: CASSSLLRGPDYEQYF.

The chain combines TRBV7-9 with TRBJ1-1; D is perhaps TRBD1 (5 bases). The V end was cut by 5 bases, the J end by 1 base, with 17 bases between. The CDR3 runs to 16 residues. The germline CDR1 and CDR2 sequences are SEHNR and FQNEAQ (reference sequence). The CDR3 region has the DNA TGTGCCAGCAGCCCCGGCCCCGGGAGGGGGAACACTGAAGCTTTCTTT. Its translation is CASSPGPGRGNTEAFF.

The genes are TRBV4-1 and TRBJ2-7; the match to TRBD2 covers 7 bases. This CDR3 has 16 amino acids. The V and J ends lost 0 bases and 4 bases, in that order; junction bases with no gene match: 9. Germline values: CDR1 MGHRA, CDR2 YSYEKL. The CDR3 DNA is TGCGCCAGCAGCCAAGATACGGGGGGTTGGGGATACGAGCAGTACTTC. This translates into CASSQDTGGWGYEQYF.

The chain uses TRBV7-2 and TRBJ2-5; TRBD2 agrees at 8 bases. The V gene's germline CDR1 is SGHTA and CDR2 FQGNSA. This CDR3 has 15 residues. Trimming took 3 bases from V and 4 from J; bases not matched to a gene: 7. The CDR3 protein is CASSFQRGTGETQYF. The CDR3 coding sequence is TGTGCCAGCAGCTTCCAGCGGGGGACCGGAGAGACCCAGTACTTC.

This sequence joins TRBV5-1 and TRBJ1-5, with TRBD1 as a possible D gene (5 bases). V was cut by 4 bases and J by 1 base, with 12 bases left in between. From germline, CDR1 is SGHRS and CDR2 YFSETQ. The CDR3 covers 15 residues. The CDR3 nucleotides are TGCGCCAGCAGCCTATCCGGGGCCAGCAATCAGCCCCAGCATTTT. Translation gives CASSLSGASNQPQHF.

This clonotype has only one observation. The genes are TRBV20-1 and TRBJ1-4, with unresolved D. The length of the CDR3 is 15 residues. From germline, CDR1 is DFQATT and CDR2 SNEGSKA (reference sequence). Between the trimmed V and J ends, which lost 0 bases and 5 bases, there was a span of 13 bases. The CDR3 DNA follows: TGCAGTGCTAGAGAATCGCGGACCCGGAATGAAAAACTGTTTTTT. Translated, it gives CSARESRTRNEKLFF.

The chain recombines TRBV7-2 with TRBJ2-1; D remains unclear. In germline, CDR1 is SGHTA, CDR2 FQGNSA. CDR3 size: 15 residues. Between the trimmed V and J ends, which lost 1 base and 1 base, there was a span of 8 bases. Written as DNA, the CDR3 is TGTGCCAGCAGCTTAGGCCAGGCATCCTACAATGAGCAGTTCTTC. As protein: CASSLGQASYNEQFF.

The count of this clonotype is one. V is TRBV7-2 and J is TRBJ1-2; maybe TRBD1 (6 bases). Trimming cost V 4 bases and J 0 bases, with 12 bases left between them. Germline CDR1 SGHTA, CDR2 FQGNSA. This CDR3 has 15 amino acids. CDR3 region: CASSSTGKTNYGYTF. The CDR3, as DNA: TGTGCCAGCAGCTCTACAGGGAAAACTAACTATGGCTACACCTTC.

This clonotype was seen just once. The chain carries TRBV6-2 or TRBV6-3 and TRBJ2-2; 7 bases are a match to TRBD2. The CDR3 has 15 residues. Germline trimming cut 6 bases from V and 1 base from J; bases unmatched to any gene: 5. Germline V gene data show CDR1 as MNHEY and CDR2 as SVGEGT. CDR3 protein: CASSLPSGNTGELFF. In DNA form, the CDR3 reads TGTGCCAGCAGCTTACCTAGCGGGAACACCGGGGAGCTGTTTTTT.

The chain links TRBV2 to TRBJ2-5; D possibly corresponds to TRBD1 (5 bases). V was pared by 6 bases and J by 3 bases, with 5 bases between. This CDR3 is 11 amino acids long. Germline lookup yields CDR1 SNHLY and CDR2 FYNNEI. The DNA of the CDR3 is TGTGCCAGCAGGACAGAAGAGACCCAGTACTTC. It specifies CASRTEETQYF.

The CDR3 DNA reads as TGCAGTGCTAGCCCGAGACAGAAAACCTACAATGAGCAGTTCTTC. Translating it yields CSASPRQKTYNEQFF. V gene TRBV20-1 combines with J gene TRBJ2-1, with D perhaps TRBD1 (5 bases). The CDR3 runs 15 residues. Germline V gene lookup returns CDR1 DFQATT and CDR2 SNEGSKA (reference sequence). V was shortened by 3 bases and J by 2 bases, with 14 bases between the two germline ends.

V usage is TRBV20-1 and J usage is TRBJ1-2; D is perhaps TRBD1 (6 bases). The V end was cut by 1 base, the J end by 4 bases, with 10 bases between. From germline, CDR1 is DFQATT and CDR2 SNEGSKA (reference sequence). The CDR3 has 13 residues. CDR3 residues: CSARGQVSYGYTF. The CDR3, as DNA: TGCAGTGCTAGAGGACAGGTCAGCTATGGCTACACCTTC.

This clonotype was seen more than once but under ten times. The rearrangement links TRBV5-6 to TRBJ2-2, with D uncertain. CDR1 and CDR2 (germline): SGHDT, YYEEEE. V was cut by 0 bases and J by 4 bases, with 4 bases left in between. CDR3 length equals 13 residues. The CDR3 coding sequence is TGTGCCAGCAGCTTGGTCTCCACCGGGGAGCTGTTTTTT. It specifies CASSLVSTGELFF.

The genes are TRBV5-4 and TRBJ2-5, with a tentative D call TRBD1 (5 bases). V was pared by 2 bases and J by 5 bases, with 10 bases between. The germline CDR1 and CDR2 sequences are SGHNT and YYREEE (reference sequence). The CDR3 runs 13 residues. CDR3 loop: CASSFKGVETQYF. The CDR3 DNA reads TGTGCCAGCAGCTTCAAAGGGGTGGAGACCCAGTACTTC.

The rearrangement uses TRBV14 and TRBJ2-1, with 7 nucleotides matching TRBD2. The germline V gene encodes CDR1 SGHDN and CDR2 FVKESK. The CDR3 sequence is 16 residues long. V shed 4 bases, J shed 10 bases, and the junction held 16 bases outside the gene matches. The CDR3 coding sequence is TGTGCCAGCAGCCCTCCCCCGGGGGATGGTAGCGGGGAGCAGTTCTTC. Amino acid sequence: CASSPPPGDGSGEQFF. The full variable domain, in which reference TRBV14 and TRBJ2-1 provide the parts outside the CDR3, is EAGVTQFPSHSVIEKGQTVTLRCDPISGHDNLYWYRRVMGKEIKFLLHFVKESKQDESGMPNNRFLAERTGGTYSTLKVQPAELEDSGVYFCASSPPPGDGSGEQFFGPGTRLTVL.